Listed here are 27 T cell receptor beta chains from one sample, sequenced in a study of blood T cell repertoires in COVID-19 (dated by TCRdb to 2020 to 2021). The method behind the library was the immunoSEQ multiplex PCR assay. TCRdb provides this immuneACCESS table in a form limited to in-frame rearrangements. Some clones are lacking; in checked studies, under half of them reflect an unresolved V gene, and why the rest are absent is not known. Present in this sample are around 240,000 clones, about 80% of which were seen just once. Approximately 1.9% of the sample lies in the top ten. Input material: peripheral blood. These receptors originate from a woman of 80 years or more with acute or convalescent COVID-19.

This chain connects TRBV21-1 to TRBJ2-7; the D call TRBD1 from the table was never checked on the DNA. TRBV21-1 corresponds to a pseudogene. This CDR3 is built from 14 residues. The CDR3 here is CASSNRTGDYEQYF. CDR3 bases: TGTGCCAGCAGCAACAGGACAGGGGACTACGAGCAGTACTTC.

In nucleotides, the CDR3 is TGTGCCAGCAGGGGAGGACAGGGAGCTAGAGCCATAGATTCACCCCTCCACTTT. It codes for CASRGGQGARAIDSPLHF. J is TRBJ1-6 and V is TRBV2; 8 bases map to TRBD1. CDR1 and CDR2 (germline): SNHLY, FYNNEI. The CDR3 runs 18 residues. V dropped 6 bases and J dropped 8; count of bases not matched to a gene: 18. The full variable domain, rest sourced from reference TRBV2 and TRBJ1-6, is EPEVTQTPSHQVTQMGQEVILRCVPISNHLYFYWYRQILGQKVEFLVSFYNNEISEKSEIFDDQFSVERPDGSNFTLKIRSTKLEDSAMYFCASRGGQGARAIDSPLHFGNGTRLTVT.

The chain joins TRBV11-2 to TRBJ2-7, with 8 bases lining up with TRBD2. Germline V gene data show CDR1 as SGHAT and CDR2 as FQNNGV. Trimming at V came to 5 bases and at J to 1 base, leaving 7 bases not matched to a gene. The CDR3 loop spans 15 amino acids. CDR3 bases: TGTGCCAGCAGCCGAAGCGGGAGCCCATCCTACGAGCAGTACTTC. This gives the protein CASSRSGSPSYEQYF.

The chain links TRBV7-2 to TRBJ1-2; 8 positions match TRBD1. V dropped 5 bases and J dropped 8; count of bases not matched to a gene: 7. This CDR3 has 13 amino acids. Germline V CDR1 and CDR2: SGHTA, FQGNSA. CDR3: CASSPRTGHGYTF. The CDR3 coding sequence is TGTGCCAGCAGCCCGAGGACAGGGCACGGCTACACCTTC.

To note about this clone: An end of the junction does not agree with germline; a read error may underlie this. This chain connects TRBV7-7 to TRBJ2-5; 10 nucleotides align to TRBD2. The CDR3 spans 15 residues. Germline V gives CDR1 SSHAT, CDR2 FNYEAQ (reference sequence). DNA for the CDR3: TGTGCTAGCAGCCTCCTAGCGGGAGCGCGAGAGACCCAGTACTTC. Its translation: CASSLLAGARETQYF. The full variable domain, completed using reference TRBV7-7 and TRBJ2-5, is GAGVSQSPRYKVTKRGQDVTLRCDPISSHATLYWYQQALGQGPEFLTYFNYEAQPDKSGLPSDRFSAERPEGSISTLTIQRTEQRDSAMYRCASSLLAGARETQYFGPGTRLLVL.

The chain has TRBV7-9 and TRBJ2-7, with 11 bases fitting TRBD1. The V and J ends lost 6 bases and 2 bases, in that order; junction bases with no gene match: 18. The germline V gene encodes CDR1 SEHNR and CDR2 FQNEAQ (reference sequence). The CDR3 has 19 residues. DNA for the CDR3: TGTGCCAGCAGGCGGACAGGGGGCGCGGAAGTTTGGGGTACCTACGAGCAGTACTTC. Translated: CASRRTGGAEVWGTYEQYF.

This chain connects TRBV4-1 to TRBJ1-5, with 8 bases lining up with TRBD1. J was trimmed by 5 bases and V by 1 base; bases with no gene match: 16. Germline V lookup: CDR1 MGHRA, CDR2 YSYEKL. The CDR3 spans 19 residues. As DNA, the CDR3 is TGCGCCAGCAGCCAAGTCTTAACTCGCCGGACAGGGAAGGATCAGCCCCAGCATTTT. Translated: CASSQVLTRRTGKDQPQHF.

This clone was counted once. This chain connects TRBV7-9 to TRBJ2-7, with TRBD1 matching 9 bases. Looked up from germline, CDR1 is SEHNR and CDR2 is FQNEAQ (reference sequence). Trimming cost V 1 base and J 2 bases; bases outside gene matches: 3. The CDR3 has 15 amino acids. CDR3 protein: CASSLGTGVTYEQYF. CDR3 DNA: TGTGCCAGCAGCTTAGGGACAGGGGTCACCTACGAGCAGTACTTC.

CDR3 in DNA: TGTGCCAGTAGTATTGCGGGGGAACCGGCCAATGAGCAGTTCTTC. Amino acid sequence: CASSIAGEPANEQFF. This chain uses TRBV19 with TRBJ2-1, with 7 bases identical to TRBD2. Germline values: CDR1 LNHDA, CDR2 SQIVND (reference sequence). V trimming: 3 bases; J trimming: 6 bases; junction bases outside the gene matches: 8. The CDR3 extends over 15 amino acids. Using reference TRBV19 and TRBJ2-1 for the parts outside the CDR3, the full variable domain is DGGITQSPKYLFRKEGQNVTLSCEQNLNHDAMYWYRQDPGQGLRLIYYSQIVNDFQKGDIAEGYSVSREKKESFPLTVTSAQKNPTAFYLCASSIAGEPANEQFFGPGTRLTVL.

This rearrangement joins TRBV2 to TRBJ2-7; 14 nucleotides agree with TRBD2. With 6 bases clipped from V and 7 bases from J, the junction kept 8 bases outside the gene matches. The CDR3 length is 15 residues. Germline-derived CDR1 and CDR2 are SNHLY and FYNNEI. CDR3 DNA: TGTGCCAGCAGGGAGACTAGCGGGGGGGCGAGGGAGCAGTACTTC. Residues: CASRETSGGAREQYF.

This sequence joins TRBV9 and TRBJ2-1, with 9 positions matching TRBD1. The germline V gene has CDR1 SGDLS and CDR2 YYNGEE. The length of the CDR3 is 17 residues. The ends lost 1 base at V and 4 bases at J; junction bases unmatched: 9. In DNA, the CDR3 is TGTGCCAGCAGCGTACAATCGAGACAGGGGGTTTACAATGAGCAGTTCTTC. It encodes CASSVQSRQGVYNEQFF.

The chain recombines TRBV19 with TRBJ2-7; tentatively, D is TRBD2 (6 bases). The length of the CDR3 is 15 residues. The ends were cut back, 5 bases at V and 3 bases at J, with 17 bases in the middle. Germline V gene lookup returns CDR1 LNHDA and CDR2 SQIVND (reference sequence). The CDR3 loop is CASSPRGTRVYEQYF. The CDR3 DNA is TGTGCCAGTAGTCCGCGCGGGACCCGGGTCTACGAGCAGTACTTC.

J is TRBJ2-7 and V is TRBV11-3; TRBD2 agrees at 9 bases. The V gene's germline CDR1 is SGHNT and CDR2 YENEEA. The CDR3 totals 17 residues. J lost 5 bases, V lost 5 bases, and 16 bases had no gene match. The CDR3 is CASSRGRLLAGADEQYF. CDR3 nucleotides: TGTGCCAGCAGCCGCGGGAGACTTTTAGCGGGAGCCGACGAGCAGTACTTC.

The rearrangement joins TRBV5-1 to TRBJ1-1; 8 bases are shared with TRBD1. The CDR3 consists of 14 residues. The germline gives CDR1 SGHRS, CDR2 YFSETQ. With 3 bases clipped from V and 0 bases from J, the junction kept 1 base outside the gene matches. CDR3 sequence: CASSSTGVNTEAFF. The DNA for the CDR3 is TGCGCCAGCAGCTCGACAGGGGTGAACACTGAAGCTTTCTTT.

The sample holds a few counts of this clone. J is TRBJ1-4 and V is TRBV4-2; 10 positions match TRBD1. Looked up from germline, CDR1 is LGHNA and CDR2 is YNFKEQ. The V and J ends lost 5 bases and 8 bases, in that order; junction bases with no gene match: 8. There are 15 residues in the CDR3. CDR3 nucleotides: TGTGCCAGCAGCAGGACAGGGGGAAATGAAGAAAAACTGTTTTTT. Protein product: CASSRTGGNEEKLFF.

This chain uses TRBV19 with TRBJ1-5, with 12 bases lining up with TRBD1. The CDR3 has 15 residues. The J segment lost 2 bases and the V segment lost 9 bases, leaving 5 bases of the junction unmatched. Germline V gene sequence: CDR1 LNHDA, CDR2 SQIVND (reference sequence). The CDR3 reads CASGTGGAGNQPQHF. DNA for the CDR3: TGTGCCAGCGGGACAGGGGGCGCGGGCAATCAGCCCCAGCATTTT.

The chain links TRBV11-2 to TRBJ2-7; the match to TRBD2 covers 12 bases. This CDR3 has 15 residues. CDR1 and CDR2 from the germline V gene are SGHAT and FQNNGV. V trimming: 5 bases; J trimming: 7 bases; junction bases outside the gene matches: 9. CDR3 in DNA: TGTGCCAGCAGCCAACGACTAGCGGGAGTTGAGGAGCAGTACTTC. Amino acids: CASSQRLAGVEEQYF. Complete variable domain (other parts from reference TRBV11-2 and TRBJ2-7): EAGVAQSPRYKIIEKRQSVAFWCNPISGHATLYWYQQILGQGPKLLIQFQNNGVVDDSQLPKDRFSAERLKGVDSTLKIQPAKLEDSAVYLCASSQRLAGVEEQYFGPGTRLTVT.

This sequence joins TRBV4-1 and TRBJ1-1; 8 nucleotides match TRBD1. The CDR3 length is 15 residues. From germline, CDR1 is MGHRA and CDR2 YSYEKL. J was trimmed by 1 base and V by 3 bases; bases with no gene match: 4. The CDR3: CASSHGQGPNTEAFF. The CDR3 DNA sequence: TGCGCCAGCAGCCATGGACAGGGACCGAACACTGAAGCTTTCTTT.

The rearrangement joins TRBV19 to TRBJ1-1, with 11 bases aligning to TRBD1. The germline CDR1 and CDR2 sequences are LNHDA and SQIVND (reference sequence). V lost 5 bases, J lost 0 bases, and 2 bases stayed unmatched. This CDR3 spans 15 amino acids. The CDR3 nucleotides are TGTGCCAGTAGTCCGGGACAGGGGGTGAACACTGAAGCTTTCTTT. Translation gives CASSPGQGVNTEAFF.

The rearrangement links TRBV9 to TRBJ2-3; 12 bases agree with TRBD2. The CDR3 spans 18 residues. The junction had 15 bases not matched to a gene; V was cut back by 3 bases and J by 7 bases. The germline CDR1 and CDR2 sequences are SGDLS and YYNGEE. CDR3 nucleotides: TGTGCCAGCAGCGGGCTCACCGACCTAGCGGGGGGGCGCCATACGCAGTATTTT. Amino acids: CASSGLTDLAGGRHTQYF.

The CDR3 loop reads CASRYDSNEQFF. The CDR3, as DNA: TGTGCCAGCAGATACGACAGCAATGAGCAGTTCTTC. This chain connects TRBV5-4 to TRBJ2-1, with D perhaps matching TRBD1 (5 bases). This CDR3 is 12 amino acids long. The V end lost 5 bases, the J end lost 6 bases, and 9 bases lay between the germline ends. Looked up from germline, CDR1 is SGHNT and CDR2 is YYREEE (reference sequence).

This clone was observed a few times. This sequence joins TRBV7-2 and TRBJ1-1, with 7 bases fitting TRBD1. This CDR3 is 13 amino acids long. J gave up 3 bases and V 6 bases, and 4 bases lay outside the gene matches. Germline CDR1 SGHTA, CDR2 FQGNSA. The CDR3 reads CASREQGYTEAFF. The CDR3, as DNA: TGTGCCAGCAGGGAACAGGGGTACACTGAAGCTTTCTTT.

The V and J genes are TRBV7-2 and TRBJ2-3; 7 positions match TRBD1. CDR1 SGHTA and CDR2 FQGNSA come from the germline V gene. J lost 5 bases, V lost 5 bases, and 10 bases had no gene match. The CDR3 extends over 15 amino acids. As DNA, the CDR3 is TGTGCCAGCAGCCCACAGACAGGGTTTGTAGATACGCAGTATTTT. Translating it yields CASSPQTGFVDTQYF.

This chain uses TRBV6-2 or TRBV6-3 with TRBJ2-7; a possible D gene is TRBD2 (6 bases). The germline V gene has CDR1 MNHEY and CDR2 SVGEGT. The germline V and J ends were trimmed by 2 bases and 0 bases, with 11 bases remaining between them. The length of the CDR3 is 15 residues. The CDR3 reads CASSYRAGYSYEQYF. The CDR3 DNA reads TGTGCCAGCAGTTACCGTGCGGGATACTCCTACGAGCAGTACTTC.

J is TRBJ2-3 and V is TRBV5-1, with D maybe TRBD2 (6 bases). V dropped 0 bases and J dropped 5 bases, with 10 bases sitting between them. This CDR3 has 14 residues. Germline CDR1 and CDR2: SGHRS and YFSETQ. This CDR3 reads CASSLAGSGDTQYF. In DNA, the CDR3 is TGCGCCAGCAGCTTGGCCGGTAGCGGAGATACGCAGTATTTT.

This clone was seen only a few times. The chain carries TRBV6-5 and TRBJ1-6; 7 nucleotides agree with TRBD1. CDR1 is MNHEY and CDR2 is SVGAGI in the germline V gene. CDR3 size: 16 residues. Unmatched junction bases numbered 10, after V lost 2 bases and J lost 9 bases. The DNA for the CDR3 is TGTGCCAGCAGTTACAATCTACAGGGGTCGGGTTCACCCCTCCACTTT. This sequence encodes CASSYNLQGSGSPLHF.

This clone was seen a few times. The chain joins TRBV7-2 to TRBJ2-7; 9 positions agree with TRBD2. Germline V CDR1 and CDR2: SGHTA, FQGNSA. The ends lost 3 bases at V and 2 bases at J; junction bases unmatched: 2. The CDR3 loop spans 14 amino acids. The CDR3 sequence: CASSFLAGTYEQYF. CDR3 bases: TGTGCCAGCAGCTTTCTAGCGGGGACCTACGAGCAGTACTTC.